This is a list of T cell receptor beta chains from one sample in a study of cytotoxic CD8 clonotypes in ibrutinib-treated CLL. TCRdb's table, derived via immunoSEQ multiplex PCR, lists solely in-frame clones and lacks some. The top ten clones hold 25% to 30% of a sample with 130,000 or so clones, approximately 80% of them seen once. Sequences were derived from PBMCs, sampled after 12 months of ibrutinib treatment. These receptors were taken from a human donor with chronic lymphocytic leukemia. The CDR3 runs from the conserved cysteine through the conserved F or W. Fields, in order: J gene, V gene, clone size, CDR3 protein. Some rows mark clone size as missing; the rest say once, few, many or name a class of expanded clone.

TRBJ2-7 | TRBV9 | few | CASSGGTSGSNEQYF
TRBJ2-2 | TRBV7-2 | - | CASSRDRVIGELFF
TRBJ2-7 | TRBV6-1 | many | CASSEAAPYEQYF
TRBJ2-7 | TRBV2 | - | CASGTGGDEQYF
TRBJ2-3 | TRBV5-1 | - | CASSLSGTGTDTQYF
TRBJ2-2 | TRBV18 | - | CASSPPSKWDTGELFF
TRBJ2-2 | TRBV5-4 | - | CASSWPGTGNTGELFF
TRBJ2-3 | TRBV29-1 | - | CSVEASGGIGDTQYF
TRBJ1-2 | TRBV4-1 | few | CASSQEEGGYTF
TRBJ2-5 | TRBV6-6 | - | CASRLQGTETQYF
TRBJ1-5 | TRBV5-8 | - | CASSLRGNQPQHF
TRBJ2-3 | TRBV28 | once | CASSLDGGGTDTQYF
TRBJ1-5 | TRBV7-2 | - | CASSLLGTTNQPQHF
TRBJ2-3 | TRBV21-1 | - | CASSKAGGADTQYF
TRBJ1-5 | TRBV21-1 | - | CASSKGVWGQGTFCQPQHF
TRBJ2-7 | TRBV9 | few | CASSAGTLYEQYF
TRBJ2-7 | TRBV27 | - | CATGQGLHEQYF
TRBJ2-6 | TRBV7-2 | - | CASSLQVWGALFRANVLTF
TRBJ1-1 | TRBV10-3 | - | CAITVGTNTEAFF
TRBJ2-5 | TRBV11-2 | - | CASRQYQETQYF
TRBJ1-1 | TRBV18 | few | CASSGQGVVKNTEAFF
TRBJ2-1 | TRBV5-3 | - | CARSLALAGDEQFF
TRBJ1-5 | TRBV16 | few | CASSSRVSQHF
TRBJ2-1 | TRBV7-3 | - | CASSPIAGVPVNEQFF
TRBJ2-2 | TRBV7-2 | - | CASSFTGDTGELFF
TRBJ2-2 | TRBV4-3 | - | CASSQAPTWTGELFF
TRBJ2-3 | TRBV28 | - | CASRVEDTQYF
TRBJ2-7 | TRBV19 | - | CASSFRQGALHEQYF
TRBJ1-1 | TRBV7-2 | - | CASSSFGDGTEAFF
TRBJ2-7 | TRBV10-3 | - | CATGRDRAEQYF
TRBJ1-4 | TRBV5-6 | - | CASSLEPDDEKLFF